These 8 T cell receptor beta chains came from one sample sequenced in a study of blood T cell repertoires in COVID-19 (dated by TCRdb to 2018 to 2021). Library method: the immunoSEQ multiplex PCR assay. TCRdb limited this immuneACCESS table to in-frame rearrangements with V and J called. A share of clones is missing; checked studies link under half to unresolved V genes, and the rest is unexplained. Across this sample there are over 150,000 clones, with just under 85% seen only once. Of the sample, 6.9% is held by the ten largest clones. Sequenced: peripheral blood. The receptor source for this set is a human donor with acute or convalescent COVID-19. The donor label of this sample is uncertain.

This clone has just a few counts. This chain's CDR3 is CASSPGTYNQPQHF. In DNA form, the CDR3 reads TGTGCCAGCAGCCCCGGGACATATAATCAGCCCCAGCATTTT. The rearrangement joins TRBV6-5 to TRBJ1-5; weak D call: TRBD1 (6 bases). This CDR3 is 14 amino acids long. CDR1 is MNHEY and CDR2 is SVGAGI in the germline V gene. Trimming shortened V by 6 bases and J by 4 bases, and 13 bases separated the two germline ends.

The rearrangement joins TRBV5-6 to TRBJ1-6, with D possibly matching TRBD1 (5 bases). Germline values: CDR1 SGHDT, CDR2 YYEEEE. The CDR3 is 17 amino acids. V was cut by 1 base and J by 0 bases, with 11 bases left in between. Here the CDR3 DNA reads TGTGCCAGCAGCTTGAACGGGGGAAGCTCCTATAATTCACCCCTCCACTTT. Translation: CASSLNGGSSYNSPLHF.

The chain joins TRBV7-9 to TRBJ2-1; D perhaps matches TRBD2 (6 bases). This CDR3 comprises 16 residues. The V end lost 0 bases, the J end lost 7 bases, and 16 bases lay between the germline ends. CDR1 and CDR2 (germline): SEHNR, FQNEAQ (reference sequence). The CDR3 DNA sequence: TGTGCCAGCAGCTTAGCAAGCCAGGGTGCGGGGAATGAGCAGTTCTTC. This encodes CASSLASQGAGNEQFF.

The rearrangement links TRBV10-3 to TRBJ2-2; 8 bases map to TRBD2. This CDR3 has 15 residues. V lost 6 bases and J lost 5; bases outside the gene matches: 8. The germline V gene encodes CDR1 ENHRY and CDR2 SYGVKD. DNA for the CDR3: TGTGCCATCAGCGGGGGGGCACTAGGTACCGGGGAGCTGTTTTTT. This sequence encodes CAISGGALGTGELFF.

V usage is TRBV7-2 and J usage is TRBJ2-3; 8 nucleotides agree with TRBD2. The CDR3 covers 16 residues. Trimming at V came to 7 bases and at J to 10 bases, leaving 19 bases not matched to a gene. The germline V gene encodes CDR1 SGHTA and CDR2 FQGNSA. The CDR3 loop is CASTPGGLVRPSAQYF. Written as DNA, the CDR3 is TGTGCCAGCACCCCTGGGGGACTAGTCCGACCAAGTGCGCAGTATTTT. The complete variable domain, with remaining parts taken from reference TRBV7-2 and TRBJ2-3, reads GAGVSQSPSNKVTEKGKDVELRCDPISGHTALYWYRQSLGQGLEFLIYFQGNSAPDKSGLPSDRFSAERTGGSVSTLTIQRTQQEDSAVYLCASTPGGLVRPSAQYFGPGTRLTVL.

This clone has more than one count but fewer than ten. V and J are TRBV7-6 and TRBJ1-2, with 8 bases matching TRBD1. Per the germline V gene, CDR1 is SGHVS and CDR2 is FNYEAQ. This CDR3 is built from 15 residues. Unmatched junction bases numbered 9, after V lost 5 bases and J lost 4 bases. The CDR3 DNA reads as TGTGCCAGCAGCCCCGGGACAGGTCAGGTCTATGGCTACACCTTC. This sequence encodes CASSPGTGQVYGYTF.

This clone has only a few counts. This chain connects TRBV14 to TRBJ1-6; the D is unclear. The V gene's germline CDR1 is SGHDN and CDR2 FVKESK. V dropped 4 bases and J dropped 5 bases, with 6 bases sitting between them. This CDR3 has 13 amino acids. CDR3 sequence (DNA): TGTGCCAGCAGCCCGTCAGATAATTCACCCCTCCACTTT. This translates into CASSPSDNSPLHF.

The chain is built from TRBV7-2 and TRBJ2-7; D possibly corresponds to TRBD2 (6 bases). Germline CDR1 is SGHTA and CDR2 is FQGNSA. V lost 6 bases and J 2 bases, leaving 11 bases between the germline ends. The length of the CDR3 is 13 residues. As DNA, the CDR3 is TGTGCCAGCAGATCCGGGGGAACCTACGAGCAGTACTTC. Protein sequence: CASRSGGTYEQYF. The full variable domain, with the rest looked up from reference TRBV7-2 and TRBJ2-7, is GAGVSQSPSNKVTEKGKDVELRCDPISGHTALYWYRQSLGQGLEFLIYFQGNSAPDKSGLPSDRFSAERTGGSVSTLTIQRTQQEDSAVYLCASRSGGTYEQYFGPGTRLTVT.